This T cell receptor beta chain comes out of a study of control samples from healthy donors and cancer patients. The table came from immunoSEQ multiplex PCR; TCRdb's copy has only in-frame clones and leaves some out. This table holds roughly 73,000 clones, 80% to 95% found once. The V gene's germline CDR1 is DFQATT and CDR2 SNEGSKA (reference sequence). J lost 13 bases, V lost 1 base, and 0 bases had no gene match. The CDR3 totals 11 residues. Sequences were obtained from blood. The clonotype comes from a woman in her sixties in good health. V and J are TRBV20-1 and TRBJ1-4; 10 bases map to TRBD1. CDR3 coding DNA: TGCAGTGCTAGAGGGACAGGGGGACTGTTTTTT. Translating it yields CSARGTGGLFF.